This TCR beta chain was identified during a study of T cell responses to AZD1222 COVID-19 vaccine. Using immunoSEQ multiplex PCR, the repertoire was profiled, and TCRdb retains in-frame clones only, with some absent. The repertoire holds about 55,000 clones, with 60% to 80% as singletons. The sequenced sample was peripheral blood, obtained 28 days after the second AZD1222 dose. This receptor was obtained from an adult who received the AZD1222 COVID-19 vaccine.

CDR3 in DNA: TGTGCCAGCAGCTTGGGAGGATCCACCTACGAGCAGTACTTC. It encodes CASSLGGSTYEQYF. The chain is built from TRBV5-4 and TRBJ2-7; D is undetermined. The CDR3 has 14 amino acids. The ends were cut back, 0 bases at V and 2 bases at J, with 9 bases in the middle. Germline CDR1 SGHNT, CDR2 YYREEE (reference sequence).